This is a list of T cell receptor beta chains from one sample in a study of T cell responses to AZD1222 COVID-19 vaccine. The method was immunoSEQ multiplex PCR; TCRdb's version includes in-frame clones alone and lacks a portion of them. Of 95,000 to 150,000 clones in the sample, about 92% were seen once. Sequencing was performed on peripheral blood, taken on day 0 of AZD1222 vaccination. Every receptor here comes from an adult in good health. Each CDR3 is given with its conserved first and last residue. A D gene is named only where the DNA matches it firmly. Rows may omit the clone size; those that give it use once, few, many or a size class.

clone_size	v_call	j_call	d_call	cdr3_nt	cdr3_aa
.	TRBV28	TRBJ1-4	.	TGTGCCAGCAGACTACACCAAAAACTGTTTTTT	CASRLHQKLFF
.	TRBV11-3	TRBJ2-7	.	TGTGCCAGTAGCTTAGAAAAGGGTCCTGGGCCCTACGAGCAGTACTTC	CASSLEKGPGPYEQYF
.	TRBV5-1	TRBJ2-3	.	TGCGCCAGCAGCCCGGACACGAGTTCTTATACGCAGTATTTT	CASSPDTSSYTQYF
once	TRBV18	TRBJ1-1	TRBD1	TGTGCCAGCTCACCCACAGGGGTTGGTGAAGCTTTCTTT	CASSPTGVGEAFF
.	TRBV24-1	TRBJ2-2	.	TGTGCCACCAGTGATCCCGCAGGGCTGTACACCGGGGAGCTGTTTTTT	CATSDPAGLYTGELFF
.	TRBV30	TRBJ1-5	TRBD1	TGTGCCTGGAGTACCAGGGACAGGCAGAGGTTGGCCCAGCATTTT	CAWSTRDRQRLAQHF
.	TRBV5-6	TRBJ2-5	.	TGTGCCAGCAGCCCCCGGGGGGCCGGGCGGACCCAGTACTTC	CASSPRGAGRTQYF
.	TRBV11-3	TRBJ1-2	TRBD1	TGTGCCAGCAGCTTAGTGGGGGACAGCTATTATGGCTACACCTTC	CASSLVGDSYYGYTF
.	TRBV11-3	TRBJ2-1	.	TGTGCCAGCAGCCCCCGGGGGAGGGGGCGCTTCAATGAGCAGTTCTTC	CASSPRGRGRFNEQFF
.	TRBV3-1/TRBV3-2	TRBJ1-6	TRBD1	TGTGCCAGCAGCCCGGGACAGGGCGGCTCACCCCTCCACTTT	CASSPGQGGSPLHF
.	TRBV6-4	TRBJ2-3	TRBD2	TGTGCCAGCAGTGTTAGCGGGGGGGCGGCAGATACGCAGTATTTT	CASSVSGGAADTQYF
.	TRBV11-2	TRBJ1-4	.	TGTGCCAGCAGCTCGGGACAAAATGAAAAACTGTTTTTT	CASSSGQNEKLFF
.	TRBV6-5	TRBJ2-7	TRBD1	TGTGCCAGCAGTCGAGGGGACAGTTACTCCTACGAGCAGTACTTC	CASSRGDSYSYEQYF
.	TRBV7-8	TRBJ2-1	.	TGTGCCAGCAGAACCCCCCCCGGGGAGCAGTTCTTC	CASRTPPGEQFF
.	TRBV2	TRBJ2-3	TRBD2	TGTGCCAGCATGACTAGCGGGAGTAGCACAGATACGCAGTATTTT	CASMTSGSSTDTQYF
.	TRBV6-2/TRBV6-3	TRBJ1-5	.	TGTGCCAGCAGTTATGCATCGGGGGCCGGTCAGCCCCAGCATTTT	CASSYASGAGQPQHF
.	TRBV10-3	TRBJ1-2	.	TGTGCCACCTACGGGACTACTACCTATGGCTACACCTTC	CATYGTTTYGYTF